The 30 T cell receptor beta chains presented below share a single source sample, sequenced in a study of blood T cell repertoires in COVID-19. Generated by immunoSEQ multiplex PCR, the TCRdb table keeps only in-frame clones and is missing some. Of roughly 400,000 clones detected, around 90% appear once; the ten largest clones hold approximately 2.1%. The source material was PBMCs or T cells enriched from blood (not recorded which). Every receptor here comes from a woman aged 40 to 55 with acute COVID-19.

The chain links TRBV12-3 or TRBV12-4 to TRBJ2-7; 8 positions match TRBD1. This CDR3 contains 13 residues. Trimming took 3 bases from V and 3 from J; bases not matched to a gene: 1. This CDR3 is CASSLDRDYEQYF. In DNA, the CDR3 is TGTGCCAGCAGTTTGGACAGGGACTACGAGCAGTACTTC.

The rearrangement uses TRBV5-1 and TRBJ1-1, with a tentative D call TRBD1 (5 bases). V was cut by 5 bases and J by 1 base, with 12 bases left in between. CDR1 and CDR2 (germline): SGHRS, YFSETQ. The CDR3 is 14 amino acids. The CDR3 nucleotides are TGCGCCAGCAGTATGGACACCTCGAACACTGAAGCTTTCTTT. It codes for CASSMDTSNTEAFF.

The chain employs TRBV5-1 and TRBJ2-7; the match to TRBD1 covers 8 bases. The germline CDR1 and CDR2 sequences are SGHRS and YFSETQ. This CDR3 has 15 amino acids. The V gene end was trimmed by 2 bases and the J gene end by 7 bases; junction bases not matched to a gene: 11. CDR3 in DNA: TGCGCCAGCAGCTTCTCCGGACAGGGCGCGTTGGAGCAGTACTTC. It yields the protein CASSFSGQGALEQYF.

This clone showed up just once. This sample also contains other DNA sequences that code for the same CDR3. The chain uses TRBV10-3 and TRBJ1-2; no firm D call. V lost 2 bases and J 1 base, leaving 5 bases between the germline ends. This CDR3 spans 13 amino acids. Germline V CDR1 and CDR2: ENHRY, SYGVKD. CDR3: CAISEEGNYGYTF. Here the CDR3 DNA reads TGTGCCATCAGTGAGGAGGGTAACTATGGCTACACCTTC.

CDR3 sequence (DNA): TGTGCCAGTAGTATAAGGATGACAGGGATGATTGAAAAACTGTTTTTT. This sequence encodes CASSIRMTGMIEKLFF. The V call is TRBV19, the J call TRBJ1-4; 7 nucleotides line up with TRBD1. V trimming: 2 bases; J trimming: 7 bases; junction bases outside the gene matches: 10. The CDR3 covers 16 residues. CDR1 and CDR2 from the germline V gene are LNHDA and SQIVND (reference sequence).

The V call is TRBV19, the J call TRBJ1-1, with 7 bases lining up with TRBD1. There are 14 residues in the CDR3. The V gene end was trimmed by 6 bases and the J gene end by 3 bases; junction bases not matched to a gene: 7. CDR1 and CDR2 from the germline V gene are LNHDA and SQIVND (reference sequence). The CDR3 here is CASRTGSRDTEAFF. The CDR3 region has the DNA TGTGCCAGTAGGACAGGGTCCCGGGACACTGAAGCTTTCTTT.

This clone was counted a single time. The gene calls are TRBV24-1 and TRBJ1-5, with a weak D call TRBD1 (5 bases). Germline CDR1 and CDR2: KGHDR and SFDVKD. V was clipped by 3 bases and J by 4 bases, with 15 bases between them. CDR3 length: 16 amino acids. CDR3 bases: TGTGCCACCAGTGATCACAAAACAGGTAAAAATCAGCCCCAGCATTTT. Translating it yields CATSDHKTGKNQPQHF.

This clone occurred a few times. The rearrangement links TRBV12-3 or TRBV12-4 to TRBJ1-5; 10 bases map to TRBD1. This CDR3 comprises 13 residues. Trimming at V came to 6 bases and at J to 5 bases, leaving 1 base not matched to a gene. The CDR3 region is CASRGTGDQPQHF. In nucleotides, the CDR3 is TGTGCCAGCAGAGGGACAGGGGATCAGCCCCAGCATTTT.

V is TRBV19 and J is TRBJ1-6; D is undetermined. Germline loops: CDR1 LNHDA, CDR2 SQIVND (reference sequence). The germline V and J ends were trimmed by 3 bases and 7 bases, with 4 bases remaining between them. The CDR3 spans 12 residues. The DNA for the CDR3 is TGTGCCAGTAGTATCGAGAATTCACCCCTCCACTTT. Protein: CASSIENSPLHF.

In this sample, this clone turned up once. This rearrangement joins TRBV20-1 to TRBJ2-1; D remains unclear. The CDR3 runs 13 residues. V lost 3 bases, J lost 8 bases, and 14 bases lay in between. Germline CDR1 and CDR2: DFQATT and SNEGSKA (reference sequence). CDR3: CSASTPQVYEQFF. The CDR3 coding sequence is TGCAGTGCTAGTACCCCGCAGGTCTATGAGCAGTTCTTC.

CDR3 sequence: CASSGTGKHYGYTF. DNA of the CDR3: TGTGCCAGTAGCGGGACAGGGAAGCACTATGGCTACACCTTC. V gene TRBV19 combines with J gene TRBJ1-2; 9 nucleotides line up with TRBD1. This CDR3 region has 14 residues. V lost 6 bases to trimming and J lost 3 bases; unmatched junction nucleotides: 5. Germline CDR1 reads LNHDA; CDR2 reads SQIVND (reference sequence).

The chain is built from TRBV4-2 and TRBJ1-4, with D possibly matching TRBD1 (6 bases). Germline V lookup: CDR1 LGHNA, CDR2 YNFKEQ. The CDR3 loop spans 15 amino acids. Trimming shortened V by 1 base and J by 4 bases, and 10 bases separated the two germline ends. The CDR3 nucleotides read TGTGCCAGCAGCCAAGTTGGGACACTTAATGAAAAACTGTTTTTT. Translated: CASSQVGTLNEKLFF.

The chain uses TRBV19 and TRBJ2-7; 10 bases fit TRBD1. V dropped 1 base and J dropped 0; count of bases not matched to a gene: 6. The length of the CDR3 is 17 residues. In germline, CDR1 is LNHDA, CDR2 SQIVND (reference sequence). The CDR3 protein is CASSIALGTGASYEQYF. Written as DNA, the CDR3 is TGTGCCAGTAGTATAGCCCTCGGGACAGGGGCCTCCTACGAGCAGTACTTC.

This clone was detected only once. The chain is built from TRBV7-2 and TRBJ1-3; possible D gene TRBD1, 5 bases. Germline CDR1 SGHTA, CDR2 FQGNSA. Trimming pared 0 bases from V and 1 base from J, leaving 10 bases between. This CDR3 spans 16 amino acids. DNA of the CDR3: TGTGCCAGCAGCTTAGCGGGGGGAGGTTCTGGAAACACCATATATTTT. It is translated as CASSLAGGGSGNTIYF.

The CDR3 reads CASSLTSGDQETQYF. CDR3 sequence (DNA): TGTGCCAGCAGCTTGACTAGCGGGGATCAAGAGACCCAGTACTTC. The V and J genes are TRBV6-5 and TRBJ2-5; TRBD2 matches 11 bases. Trimming cost V 6 bases and J 2 bases; bases outside gene matches: 5. Germline CDR1 reads MNHEY; CDR2 reads SVGAGI. The CDR3 totals 15 residues.

This chain joins TRBV7-2 and TRBJ1-6; TRBD1 matches 7 bases. Germline V gene sequence: CDR1 SGHTA, CDR2 FQGNSA. The CDR3 extends over 15 amino acids. The junction had 7 bases not matched to a gene; V was cut back by 5 bases and J by 6 bases. CDR3 sequence (DNA): TGTGCCAGCAGCATCCGGGACAGAACTAATTCACCCCTCCACTTT. This encodes CASSIRDRTNSPLHF. Complete variable domain (other parts from reference TRBV7-2 and TRBJ1-6): GAGVSQSPSNKVTEKGKDVELRCDPISGHTALYWYRQSLGQGLEFLIYFQGNSAPDKSGLPSDRFSAERTGGSVSTLTIQRTQQEDSAVYLCASSIRDRTNSPLHFGNGTRLTVT.

The J gene is TRBJ2-2, the V gene TRBV30, with 12 positions matching TRBD2. The CDR3 runs 15 residues. V gave up 4 bases and J gave up 5 bases; unmatched junction bases: 5. The germline gives CDR1 GTSNPN, CDR2 SVGIG (reference sequence). CDR3 sequence: CAWTSGGAGTGELFF. The CDR3 nucleotides read TGTGCCTGGACTAGCGGGGGGGCCGGGACCGGGGAGCTGTTTTTT.

This clone was counted a few times. V and J are TRBV24-1 and TRBJ1-1, with TRBD1 matching over 8 bases. V shed 5 bases, J shed 9 bases, and the junction held 7 bases outside the gene matches. The CDR3 loop spans 13 amino acids. CDR1 is KGHDR, CDR2 SFDVKD, per germline. The CDR3 region is CATSATDREKAFF. Here the CDR3 DNA reads TGTGCCACCAGTGCGACGGACAGGGAGAAAGCTTTCTTT.

This chain links TRBV7-7 with TRBJ2-2, with 9 nucleotides matching TRBD1. The CDR3 has 17 residues. After removal of 5 bases from V and 3 bases from J, the junction contained 10 bases not matched to a gene. In germline, CDR1 is SSHAT, CDR2 FNYEAQ (reference sequence). CDR3: CASSPGTGLGDTGELFF. CDR3 DNA: TGTGCCAGCAGCCCAGGGACAGGGTTGGGGGACACCGGGGAGCTGTTTTTT.

V gene TRBV10-3 combines with J gene TRBJ2-7; 9 positions agree with TRBD1. The CDR3 is 15 amino acids. The germline CDR1 and CDR2 sequences are ENHRY and SYGVKD. Trimming removed 3 bases from V and 4 bases from J; junction bases left unmatched: 7. The CDR3 loop reads CAISEPGQGLYEQYF. As DNA, the CDR3 is TGTGCCATCAGTGAACCCGGACAGGGGTTATACGAGCAGTACTTC.

The chain employs TRBV11-3 and TRBJ2-2, with D maybe TRBD1 (6 bases). The V gene lost 5 bases and the J gene lost 5 bases, with 12 bases spanning the gap. The germline V gene has CDR1 SGHNT and CDR2 YENEEA. The CDR3 has 14 amino acids. The CDR3 protein is CASSAGVVTGELFF. CDR3 nucleotide sequence: TGTGCCAGCAGCGCAGGGGTAGTGACCGGGGAGCTGTTTTTT.

This chain links TRBV25-1 with TRBJ1-5; tentative D call: TRBD1 (5 bases). CDR1 is MGHDK, CDR2 SYGVNS, per germline. Trimming pared 5 bases from V and 4 bases from J, leaving 18 bases between. This CDR3 is 16 amino acids long. Here the CDR3 DNA reads TGTGCCAGCAGTCCCCAGGGCATCGGTTTTAATCAGCCCCAGCATTTT. As protein: CASSPQGIGFNQPQHF. Combining the CDR3 with reference TRBV25-1 and TRBJ1-5 gives the whole variable domain EADIYQTPRYLVIGTGKKITLECSQTMGHDKMYWYQQDPGMELHLIHYSYGVNSTEKGDLSSESTVSRIRTEHFPLTLESARPSHTSQYLCASSPQGIGFNQPQHFGDGTRLSIL.

V usage is TRBV10-3 and J usage is TRBJ2-7; 7 bases fit TRBD1. CDR3 size: 13 residues. Germline loops: CDR1 ENHRY, CDR2 SYGVKD. The V segment lost 4 bases and the J segment 3 bases; nucleotides outside the gene matches: 3. CDR3 amino acids: CAISVGQDYEQYF. Written as DNA, the CDR3 is TGTGCCATCAGTGTCGGACAGGACTACGAGCAGTACTTC.

The gene calls are TRBV19 and TRBJ2-1; 11 bases map to TRBD1. The germline V gene has CDR1 LNHDA and CDR2 SQIVND (reference sequence). The CDR3 runs 18 residues. The V and J ends lost 6 bases and 7 bases, in that order; junction bases with no gene match: 17. The CDR3 DNA follows: TGTGCCAGTAGATCCAGGGGAGCCGGGACAGGGGGAAAGAATGAGCAGTTCTTC. Residues: CASRSRGAGTGGKNEQFF. The whole variable domain, remainder taken from reference TRBV19 and TRBJ2-1, is DGGITQSPKYLFRKEGQNVTLSCEQNLNHDAMYWYRQDPGQGLRLIYYSQIVNDFQKGDIAEGYSVSREKKESFPLTVTSAQKNPTAFYLCASRSRGAGTGGKNEQFFGPGTRLTVL.

The chain carries TRBV5-6 and TRBJ1-4; D is unresolved. Per the germline V gene, CDR1 is SGHDT and CDR2 is YYEEEE. The ends were cut back, 1 base at V and 0 bases at J, with 16 bases in the middle. CDR3 length: 18 residues. CDR3 residues: CASSLQWRRIATNEKLFF. The CDR3, as DNA: TGTGCCAGCAGCTTGCAATGGCGGAGGATAGCAACTAATGAAAAACTGTTTTTT.

This sequence joins TRBV12-3 or TRBV12-4 and TRBJ2-3; no definite D call. Trimming stripped 7 bases from V and 6 bases from J, with 11 bases between. This CDR3 is 12 amino acids long. Here the CDR3 DNA reads TGTGCCAGCAAGTACTCCCCGGATACGCAGTATTTT. Protein sequence: CASKYSPDTQYF.

The chain has TRBV21-1 and TRBJ1-1; the table's D call, TRBD1, was not checked against the DNA. TRBV21-1 is tagged as a pseudogene. The CDR3 contains 16 residues. The CDR3 sequence is CASSNLQSGTNTEAFF. In nucleotides, the CDR3 is TGTGCCAGCAGCAATCTACAGTCTGGTACGAACACTGAAGCTTTCTTT.

Only one count was recorded for this clone. This chain connects TRBV5-1 to TRBJ2-3; 8 bases map to TRBD2. Looked up from germline, CDR1 is SGHRS and CDR2 is YFSETQ. The J segment lost 2 bases and the V segment lost 0 bases, leaving 8 bases of the junction unmatched. The CDR3 totals 17 residues. The CDR3 region is CASSLGQRGPPTDTQYF. CDR3 nucleotides: TGCGCCAGCAGCTTGGGTCAGCGGGGGCCACCCACAGATACGCAGTATTTT.

The chain uses TRBV19 and TRBJ1-2; 8 bases match TRBD1. This CDR3 has 15 amino acids. V was pared by 6 bases and J by 4 bases, with 10 bases of the junction left unmatched. Looked up from germline, CDR1 is LNHDA and CDR2 is SQIVND (reference sequence). CDR3 residues: CASRTGTDRGYGYTF. As DNA, the CDR3 is TGTGCCAGTAGGACGGGGACCGACAGGGGCTATGGCTACACCTTC.

CDR3 loop: CASRASGVPEAFF. CDR3 in DNA: TGTGCCAGCAGGGCCTCCGGGGTCCCTGAAGCTTTCTTT. The rearrangement uses TRBV6-5 and TRBJ1-1; no definite D call. V was clipped by 6 bases and J by 6 bases, with 14 bases between them. The CDR3 loop spans 13 amino acids. The V gene's germline CDR1 is MNHEY and CDR2 SVGAGI.